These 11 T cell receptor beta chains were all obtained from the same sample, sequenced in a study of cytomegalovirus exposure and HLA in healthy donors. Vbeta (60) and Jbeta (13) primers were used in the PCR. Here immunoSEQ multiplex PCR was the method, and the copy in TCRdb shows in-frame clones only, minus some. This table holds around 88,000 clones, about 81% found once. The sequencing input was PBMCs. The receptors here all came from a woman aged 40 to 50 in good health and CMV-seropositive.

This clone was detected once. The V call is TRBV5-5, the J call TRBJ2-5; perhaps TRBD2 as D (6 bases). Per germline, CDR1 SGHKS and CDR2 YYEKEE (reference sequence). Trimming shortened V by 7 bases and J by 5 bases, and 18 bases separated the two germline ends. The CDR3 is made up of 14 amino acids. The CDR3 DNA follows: TGTGCCAGCCGGCCGGGGGACTGGTGGGAGACCCAGTACTTC. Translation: CASRPGDWWETQYF.

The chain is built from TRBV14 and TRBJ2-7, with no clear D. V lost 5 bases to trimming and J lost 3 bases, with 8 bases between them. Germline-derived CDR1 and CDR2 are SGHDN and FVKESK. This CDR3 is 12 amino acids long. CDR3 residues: CASSSQNYEQYF. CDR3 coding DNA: TGTGCCAGCAGCTCACAAAACTACGAGCAGTACTTC. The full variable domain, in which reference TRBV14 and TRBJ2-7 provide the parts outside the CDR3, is EAGVTQFPSHSVIEKGQTVTLRCDPISGHDNLYWYRRVMGKEIKFLLHFVKESKQDESGMPNNRFLAERTGGTYSTLKVQPAELEDSGVYFCASSSQNYEQYFGPGTRLTVT.

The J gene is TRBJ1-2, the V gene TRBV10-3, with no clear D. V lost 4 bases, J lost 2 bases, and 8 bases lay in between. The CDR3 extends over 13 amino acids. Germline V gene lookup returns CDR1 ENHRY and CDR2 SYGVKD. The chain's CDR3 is CAISANKNYGYTF. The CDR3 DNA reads TGTGCCATCAGTGCGAACAAAAACTATGGCTACACCTTC.

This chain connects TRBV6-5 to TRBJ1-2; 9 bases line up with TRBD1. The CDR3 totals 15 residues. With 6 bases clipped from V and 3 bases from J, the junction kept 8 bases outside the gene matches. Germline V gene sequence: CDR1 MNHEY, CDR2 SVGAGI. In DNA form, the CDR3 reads TGTGCCAGCAGCTGGGGACAGGGTCTAGACTATGGCTACACCTTC. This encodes CASSWGQGLDYGYTF.

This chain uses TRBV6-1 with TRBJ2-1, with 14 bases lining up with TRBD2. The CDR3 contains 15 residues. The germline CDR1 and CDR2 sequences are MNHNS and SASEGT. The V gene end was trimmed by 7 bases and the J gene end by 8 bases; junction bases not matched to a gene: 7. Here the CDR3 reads CASTRLAGGRDEQFF. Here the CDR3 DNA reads TGTGCCAGCACCCGACTAGCGGGAGGGCGCGATGAGCAGTTCTTC.

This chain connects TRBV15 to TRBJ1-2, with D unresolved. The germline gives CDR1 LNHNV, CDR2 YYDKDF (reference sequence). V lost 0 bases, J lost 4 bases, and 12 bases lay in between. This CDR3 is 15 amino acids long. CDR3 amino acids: CATSRDRAGSYGYTF. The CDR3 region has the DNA TGTGCCACCAGCAGAGATCGGGCGGGGAGCTATGGCTACACCTTC.

CDR3 protein: CASRDETGAGEQYF. The CDR3 DNA sequence: TGCGCCAGCAGAGATGAGACAGGGGCGGGCGAGCAGTACTTC. The rearrangement links TRBV4-1 to TRBJ2-7, with 8 bases identical to TRBD1. CDR1 is MGHRA, CDR2 YSYEKL, per germline. The CDR3 contains 14 residues. Trimming took 6 bases from V and 6 from J; bases not matched to a gene: 10.

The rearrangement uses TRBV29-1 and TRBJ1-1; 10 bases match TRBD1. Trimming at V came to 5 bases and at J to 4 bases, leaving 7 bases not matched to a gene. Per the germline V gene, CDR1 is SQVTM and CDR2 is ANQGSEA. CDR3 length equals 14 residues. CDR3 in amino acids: CSVPGQGSGTEAFF. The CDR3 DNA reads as TGCAGCGTTCCGGGACAGGGGTCCGGCACTGAAGCTTTCTTT.

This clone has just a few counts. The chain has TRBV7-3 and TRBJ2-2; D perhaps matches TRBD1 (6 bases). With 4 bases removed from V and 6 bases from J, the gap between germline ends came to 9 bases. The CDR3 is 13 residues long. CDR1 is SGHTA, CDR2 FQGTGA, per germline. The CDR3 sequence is CASSSTGSGELFF. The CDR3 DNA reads TGTGCCAGCAGCTCTACAGGGTCCGGGGAGCTGTTTTTT.

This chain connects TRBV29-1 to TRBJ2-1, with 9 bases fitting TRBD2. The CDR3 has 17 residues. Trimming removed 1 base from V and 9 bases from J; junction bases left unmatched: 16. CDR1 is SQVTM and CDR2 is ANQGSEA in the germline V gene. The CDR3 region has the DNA TGCAGCGTTGAAGGGGATCTAGCGGGATCCCCCCAGGGTGAGCAGTTCTTC. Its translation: CSVEGDLAGSPQGEQFF.

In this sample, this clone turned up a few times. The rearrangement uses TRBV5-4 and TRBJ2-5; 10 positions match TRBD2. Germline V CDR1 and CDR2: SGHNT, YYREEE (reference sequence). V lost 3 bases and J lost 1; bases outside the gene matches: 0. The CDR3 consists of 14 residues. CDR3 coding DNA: TGTGCCAGCAGCTGGACTAGCGGCCAAGAGACCCAGTACTTC. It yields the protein CASSWTSGQETQYF.